This T cell receptor (beta chain) was documented in a study of CD8 T cells in Susac syndrome. Sequencing of TCR beta was carried out in blood CD8+ and CD4+ T cells. Broader study findings: Acknowledgment was made by the study that its TCR sequencing and HLA analysis involved a relatively small number of individuals.

The authors reverse transcribed roughly 0.5 to 1 ug RNA with random hexamers. One entry per CDR3 protein, called by TCRdb with MiXCR from the immunoSEQ multiplex PCR reads. The sample lists roughly 200,000 distinct CDR3 sequences, around 94% occurring once. Worth noting for this clonotype: The antigen is undetermined.

The CDR3 contains 12 residues. V was trimmed by 3 bases and J by 6 bases, leaving 9 bases between them. Germline assignment: CDR1 SGHRS and CDR2 YFSETQ. The source of this sequence is a human donor with Susac syndrome. The chain employs TRBV5-1 and TRBJ1-1; D is uncertain. Sequences were obtained from CD4+ T cells from PBMCs. The CDR3: CASSYDNAEAFF. CDR3 coding DNA: TGCGCCAGCAGCTATGACAACGCTGAAGCTTTCTTT.